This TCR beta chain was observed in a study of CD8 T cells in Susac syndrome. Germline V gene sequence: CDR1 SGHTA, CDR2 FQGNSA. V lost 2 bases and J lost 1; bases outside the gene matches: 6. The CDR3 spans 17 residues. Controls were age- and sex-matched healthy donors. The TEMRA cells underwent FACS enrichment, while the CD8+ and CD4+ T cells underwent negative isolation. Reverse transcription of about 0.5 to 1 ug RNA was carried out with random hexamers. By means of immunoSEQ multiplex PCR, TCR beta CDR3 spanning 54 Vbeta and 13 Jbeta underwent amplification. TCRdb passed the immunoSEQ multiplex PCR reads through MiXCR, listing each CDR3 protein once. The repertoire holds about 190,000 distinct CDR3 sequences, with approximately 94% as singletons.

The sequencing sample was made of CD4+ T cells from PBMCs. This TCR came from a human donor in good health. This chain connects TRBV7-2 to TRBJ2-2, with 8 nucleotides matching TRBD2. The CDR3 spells CASSLFAAGGNTGELFF. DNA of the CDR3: TGTGCCAGCAGCTTATTCGCTGCGGGGGGGAACACCGGGGAGCTGTTTTTT.